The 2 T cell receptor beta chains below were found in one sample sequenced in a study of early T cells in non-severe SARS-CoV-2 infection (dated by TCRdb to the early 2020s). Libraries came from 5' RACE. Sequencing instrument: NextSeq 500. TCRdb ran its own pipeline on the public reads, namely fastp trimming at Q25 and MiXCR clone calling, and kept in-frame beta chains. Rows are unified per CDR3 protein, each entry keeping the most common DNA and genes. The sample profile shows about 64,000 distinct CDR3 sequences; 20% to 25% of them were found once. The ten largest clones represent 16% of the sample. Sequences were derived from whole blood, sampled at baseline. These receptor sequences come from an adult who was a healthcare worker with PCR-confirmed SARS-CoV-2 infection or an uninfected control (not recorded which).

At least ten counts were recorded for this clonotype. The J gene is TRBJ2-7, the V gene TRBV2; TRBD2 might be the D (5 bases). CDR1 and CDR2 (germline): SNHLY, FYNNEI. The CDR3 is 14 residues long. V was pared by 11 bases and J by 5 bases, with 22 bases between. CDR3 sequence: CASTKARELHEQYF. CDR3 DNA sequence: TGTGCCTCCACCAAGGCTAGGGAGTTGCACGAGCAGTACTTC.

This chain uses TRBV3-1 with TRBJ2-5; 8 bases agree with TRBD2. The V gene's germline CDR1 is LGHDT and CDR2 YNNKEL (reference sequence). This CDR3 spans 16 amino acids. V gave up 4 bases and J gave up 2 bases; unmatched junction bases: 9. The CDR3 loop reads CASSRRGAFDQETQYF. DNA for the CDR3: TGTGCCAGCAGCCGGCGGGGGGCTTTTGATCAAGAGACCCAGTACTTC.